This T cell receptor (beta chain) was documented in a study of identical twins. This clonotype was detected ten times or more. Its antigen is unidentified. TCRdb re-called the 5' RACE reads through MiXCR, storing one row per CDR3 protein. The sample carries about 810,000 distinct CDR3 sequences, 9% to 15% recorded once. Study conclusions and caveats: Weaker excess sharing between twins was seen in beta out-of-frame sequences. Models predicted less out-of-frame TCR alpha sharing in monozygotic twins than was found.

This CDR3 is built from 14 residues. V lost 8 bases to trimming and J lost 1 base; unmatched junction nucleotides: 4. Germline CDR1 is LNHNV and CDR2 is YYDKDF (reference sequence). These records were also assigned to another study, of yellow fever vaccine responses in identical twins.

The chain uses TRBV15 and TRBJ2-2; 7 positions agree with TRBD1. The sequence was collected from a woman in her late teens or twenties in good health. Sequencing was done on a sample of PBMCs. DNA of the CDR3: TGTGCCACCCTCGGGACAGAGAACACCGGGGAGCTGTTTTTT. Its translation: CATLGTENTGELFF.